Described below is a single T cell receptor beta chain sequence and its context. The source of the sample is a study of early stage breast cancer tumors. TCRdb's copy holds only in-frame clones and misses some; the assay was immunoSEQ multiplex PCR. There are fewer than 30,000 clones in the sample; roughly 78% occur only once, and 10% to 15% lies in the top ten. The CDR3 runs to 16 residues. Sequenced input: blood. The source is a person between 60 and 70 years old with breast cancer. This sequence joins TRBV12-2 and TRBJ1-5. TRBV12-2 constitutes a pseudogene. CDR3 loop: CASRPAPGQRDQPQHF. CDR3 in DNA: TGTGCAAGTCGCCCAGCCCCCGGTCAACGGGATCAGCCCCAGCATTTT.